The clone carrying this T cell receptor beta chain was seen ten or more times. The data originate from a study of identical twins. Trimming stripped 8 bases from V and 5 bases from J, with 16 bases between. The CDR3 covers 13 residues. TCRdb fed the 5' RACE reads into MiXCR, producing one record per CDR3 protein. In the table there are 690,000 or so distinct CDR3 sequences, over 8.5% of which are singletons. These data are also associated with another study on yellow fever vaccine responses in identical twins.

The sequenced material came from PBMCs. The TCR was taken from a woman aged 18-29 years in good health. The rearrangement uses TRBV12-3 or TRBV12-4 and TRBJ2-7; the D gene is possibly TRBD2 (6 bases). The CDR3 sequence is CASSGPSDNEQYF. CDR3 nucleotides: TGTGCCAGCTCGGGCCCTAGCGATAACGAGCAGTACTTC.